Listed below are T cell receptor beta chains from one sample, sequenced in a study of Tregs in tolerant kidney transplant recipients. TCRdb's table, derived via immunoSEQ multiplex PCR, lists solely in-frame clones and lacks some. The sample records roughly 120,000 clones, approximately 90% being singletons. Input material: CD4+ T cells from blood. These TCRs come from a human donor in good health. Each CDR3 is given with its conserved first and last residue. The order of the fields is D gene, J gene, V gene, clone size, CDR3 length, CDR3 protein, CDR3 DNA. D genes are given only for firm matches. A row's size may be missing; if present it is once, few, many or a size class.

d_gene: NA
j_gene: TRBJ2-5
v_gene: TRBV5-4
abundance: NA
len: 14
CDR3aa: CASSFQGSQETQYF
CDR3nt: TGTGCCAGCAGCTTCCAGGGTAGCCAAGAGACCCAGTACTTC

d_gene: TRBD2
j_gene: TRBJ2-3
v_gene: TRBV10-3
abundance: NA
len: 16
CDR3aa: CAISQPGLASTDTQYF
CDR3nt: TGTGCCATCAGCCAACCTGGACTAGCTAGCACAGATACGCAGTATTTT

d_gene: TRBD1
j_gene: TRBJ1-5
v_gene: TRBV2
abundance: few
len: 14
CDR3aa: CASSGQGPDQPQHF
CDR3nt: TGTGCCAGCAGTGGACAGGGTCCAGATCAGCCCCAGCATTTT

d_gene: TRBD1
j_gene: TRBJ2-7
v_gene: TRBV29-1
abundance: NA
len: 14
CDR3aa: CSVATGGNRYEQYF
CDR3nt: TGCAGCGTTGCGACAGGGGGAAATCGGTACGAGCAGTACTTC

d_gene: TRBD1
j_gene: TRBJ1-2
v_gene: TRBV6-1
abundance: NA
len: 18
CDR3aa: CASSERRDRGIYNYGYTF
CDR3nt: TGTGCCAGCAGTGAAAGGAGGGACAGGGGGATCTACAACTATGGCTACACCTTC

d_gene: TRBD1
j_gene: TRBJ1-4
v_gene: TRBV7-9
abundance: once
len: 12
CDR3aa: CASSAQTGGLFF
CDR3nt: TGTGCCAGCAGCGCCCAGACAGGGGGGCTGTTTTTT

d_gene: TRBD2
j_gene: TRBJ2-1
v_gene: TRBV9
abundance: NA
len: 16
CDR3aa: CASSVIGTSGNNEQFF
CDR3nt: TGTGCCAGCAGCGTAATCGGGACTAGCGGTAACAATGAGCAGTTCTTC

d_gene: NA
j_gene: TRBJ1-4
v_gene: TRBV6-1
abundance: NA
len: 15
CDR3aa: CASSIVGIFNEKLFF
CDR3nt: TGTGCCAGCAGTATAGTCGGGATTTTTAATGAAAAACTGTTTTTT

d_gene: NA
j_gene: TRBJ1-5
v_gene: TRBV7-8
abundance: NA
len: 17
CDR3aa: CASSLEHPGTANQPQHF
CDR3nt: TGTGCCAGCAGCTTAGAACATCCTGGGACCGCGAATCAGCCCCAGCATTTT

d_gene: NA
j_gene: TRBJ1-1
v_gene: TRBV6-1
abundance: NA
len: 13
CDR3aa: CASSMREDTEAFF
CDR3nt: TGTGCCAGCTCGATGCGCGAAGACACTGAAGCTTTCTTT

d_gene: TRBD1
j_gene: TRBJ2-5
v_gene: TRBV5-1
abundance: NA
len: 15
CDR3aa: CASSPTTGGKETQYF
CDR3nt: TGCGCCAGCAGCCCCACGACAGGGGGCAAGGAGACCCAGTACTTC

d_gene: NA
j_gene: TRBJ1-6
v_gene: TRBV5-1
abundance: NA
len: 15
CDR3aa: CASARGGGDNSPLHF
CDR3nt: TGCGCCAGCGCCCGGGGAGGAGGGGATAATTCACCCCTCCACTTT

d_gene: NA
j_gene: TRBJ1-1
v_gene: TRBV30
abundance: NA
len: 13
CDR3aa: CAWSKVGRSEAFF
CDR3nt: TGTGCCTGGAGTAAGGTAGGACGATCTGAAGCTTTCTTT

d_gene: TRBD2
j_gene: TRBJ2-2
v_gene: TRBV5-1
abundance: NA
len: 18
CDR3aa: CASSSPGTSGRGTGELFF
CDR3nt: TGCGCCAGCAGCTCCCCCGGGACTAGCGGGAGGGGGACCGGGGAGCTGTTTTTT

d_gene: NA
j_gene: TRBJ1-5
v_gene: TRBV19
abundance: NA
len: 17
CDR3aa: CASSLTWWQVENQPQHF
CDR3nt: TGTGCCAGTAGTTTAACTTGGTGGCAGGTCGAAAATCAGCCCCAGCATTTT

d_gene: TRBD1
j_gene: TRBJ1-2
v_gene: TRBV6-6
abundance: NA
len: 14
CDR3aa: CASSTRTGRYGYTF
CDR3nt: TGTGCCAGCAGTACCCGGACAGGGAGGTATGGCTACACCTTC

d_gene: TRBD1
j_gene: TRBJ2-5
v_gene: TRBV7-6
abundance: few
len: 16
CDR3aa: CASSPKGQGVAETQYF
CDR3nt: TGTGCCAGCAGCCCCAAGGGCCAGGGGGTCGCAGAGACCCAGTACTTC

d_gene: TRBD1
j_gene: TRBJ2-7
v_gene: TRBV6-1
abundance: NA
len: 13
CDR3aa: CASSRDRGYEQYF
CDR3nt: TGTGCCAGCAGCCGGGACAGGGGCTACGAGCAGTACTTC

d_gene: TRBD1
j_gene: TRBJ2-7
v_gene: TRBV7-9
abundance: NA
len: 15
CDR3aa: CASSLGTGGAGEQYF
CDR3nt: TGTGCCAGCAGCTTAGGGACAGGGGGCGCAGGAGAGCAGTACTTC

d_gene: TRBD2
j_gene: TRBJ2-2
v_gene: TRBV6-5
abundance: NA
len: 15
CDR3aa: CASRPRGEGTGELFF
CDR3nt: TGTGCCAGCAGACCACGGGGGGAAGGCACCGGGGAGCTGTTTTTT

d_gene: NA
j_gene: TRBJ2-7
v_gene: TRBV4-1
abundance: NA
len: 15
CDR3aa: CASSQEASPSYEQYF
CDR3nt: TGCGCCAGCAGCCAAGAGGCTAGCCCCTCCTACGAGCAGTACTTC

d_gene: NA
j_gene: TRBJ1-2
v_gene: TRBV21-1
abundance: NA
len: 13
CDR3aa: CASLFLGRCGYTF
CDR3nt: TGTGCCAGCTTGTTTTTGGGCAGGTGTGGCTACACCTTC

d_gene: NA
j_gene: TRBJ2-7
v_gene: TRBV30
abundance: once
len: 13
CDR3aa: CAWSGTVRNEQYF
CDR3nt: TGTGCCTGGAGTGGGACAGTAAGGAACGAGCAGTACTTC

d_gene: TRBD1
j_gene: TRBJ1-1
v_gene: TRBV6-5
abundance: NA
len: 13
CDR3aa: CASRGTGNTEAFF
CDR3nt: TGTGCCAGCAGGGGGACAGGGAACACTGAAGCTTTCTTT

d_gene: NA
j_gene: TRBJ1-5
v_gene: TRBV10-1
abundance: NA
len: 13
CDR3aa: CASSQGIGQPQHF
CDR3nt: TGCGCCAGCTCCCAGGGGATCGGTCAGCCCCAGCATTTT

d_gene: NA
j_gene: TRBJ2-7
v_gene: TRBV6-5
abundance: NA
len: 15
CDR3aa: CASSYSGVHSYEQYF
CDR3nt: TGTGCCAGCAGTTACTCGGGGGTTCACTCCTACGAGCAGTACTTC

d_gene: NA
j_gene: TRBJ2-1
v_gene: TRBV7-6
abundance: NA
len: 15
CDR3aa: CASSLAGPDDNEQFF
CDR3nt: TGTGCCAGCAGCTTAGCAGGGCCAGACGACAATGAGCAGTTCTTC

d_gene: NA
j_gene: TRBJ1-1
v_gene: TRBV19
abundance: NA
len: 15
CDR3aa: CASKNRVGGNTEAFF
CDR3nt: TGTGCCAGTAAAAACAGGGTAGGGGGGAACACTGAAGCTTTCTTT

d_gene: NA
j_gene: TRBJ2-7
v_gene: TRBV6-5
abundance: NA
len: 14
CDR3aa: CASSYKGFFYEQYF
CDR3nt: TGTGCCAGCAGTTACAAGGGTTTTTTTTACGAGCAGTACTTC

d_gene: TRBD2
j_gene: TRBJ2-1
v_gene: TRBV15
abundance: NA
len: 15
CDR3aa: CATSRLSGSPNEQFF
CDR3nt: TGTGCCACCAGCAGATTAAGCGGGAGCCCCAATGAGCAGTTCTTC

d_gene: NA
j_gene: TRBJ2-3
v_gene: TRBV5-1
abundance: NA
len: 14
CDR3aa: CASTQGWDTDTQYF
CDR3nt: TGCGCCAGCACCCAGGGATGGGACACAGATACGCAGTATTTT

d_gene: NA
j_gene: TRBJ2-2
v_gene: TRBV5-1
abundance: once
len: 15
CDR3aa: CASSDAGAYTGELFF
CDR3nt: TGCGCCAGCAGCGATGCGGGGGCATACACCGGGGAGCTGTTTTTT

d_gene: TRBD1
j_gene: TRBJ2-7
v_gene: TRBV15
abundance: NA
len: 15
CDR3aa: CATSRLRTGRYEQYF
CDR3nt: TGTGCCACCAGCAGATTGAGGACAGGGCGCTACGAGCAGTACTTC

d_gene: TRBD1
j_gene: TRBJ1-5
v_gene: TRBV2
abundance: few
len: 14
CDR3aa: CASSGQGGVQPQHF
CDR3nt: TGTGCCAGCAGTGGACAGGGGGGTGTGCAGCCCCAGCATTTT

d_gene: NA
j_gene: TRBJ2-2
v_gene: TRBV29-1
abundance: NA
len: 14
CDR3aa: CSVALGIDTGELFF
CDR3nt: TGCAGCGTTGCCCTCGGGATAGACACCGGGGAGCTGTTTTTT

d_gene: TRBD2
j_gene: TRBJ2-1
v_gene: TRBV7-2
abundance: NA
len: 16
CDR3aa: CASSRDGLAGYNEQFF
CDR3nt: TGTGCCAGCAGCCGAGATGGACTAGCGGGATACAATGAGCAGTTCTTC

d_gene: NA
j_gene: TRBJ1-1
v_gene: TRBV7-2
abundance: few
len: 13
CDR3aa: CASRQGFNTEAFF
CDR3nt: TGTGCCAGCAGGCAGGGGTTTAACACTGAAGCTTTCTTT

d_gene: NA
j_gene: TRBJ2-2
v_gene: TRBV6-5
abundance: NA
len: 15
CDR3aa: CASRAGATNTGELFF
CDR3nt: TGTGCCAGCAGGGCCGGAGCCACGAACACCGGGGAGCTGTTTTTT

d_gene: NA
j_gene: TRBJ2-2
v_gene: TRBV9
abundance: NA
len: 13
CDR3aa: CASMAGAAGELFF
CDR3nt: TGTGCCAGCATGGCAGGGGCGGCCGGGGAGCTGTTTTTT

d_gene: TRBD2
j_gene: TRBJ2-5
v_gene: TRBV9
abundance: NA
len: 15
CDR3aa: CASSGGLAEQETQYF
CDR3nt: TGTGCCAGCAGCGGAGGACTAGCGGAGCAAGAGACCCAGTACTTC

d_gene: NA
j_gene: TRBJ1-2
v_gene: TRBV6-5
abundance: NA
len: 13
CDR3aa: CASRPGFSYGYTF
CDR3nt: TGTGCCAGCAGGCCAGGTTTTAGCTATGGCTACACCTTC

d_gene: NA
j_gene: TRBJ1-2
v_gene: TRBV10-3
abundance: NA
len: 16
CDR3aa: CAISGLMGRDGDGYTF
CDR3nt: TGTGCCATCAGTGGACTGATGGGCAGGGATGGAGATGGCTACACCTTC

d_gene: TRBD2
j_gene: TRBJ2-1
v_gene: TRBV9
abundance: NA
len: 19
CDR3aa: CASSPRSPLGRELYNEQFF
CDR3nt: TGTGCCAGCAGCCCACGTAGTCCCTTGGGGCGGGAGTTGTACAATGAGCAGTTCTTC

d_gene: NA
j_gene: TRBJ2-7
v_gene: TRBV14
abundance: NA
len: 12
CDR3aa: CARPWGDGEQYF
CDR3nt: TGTGCCAGGCCCTGGGGGGACGGAGAGCAGTACTTC

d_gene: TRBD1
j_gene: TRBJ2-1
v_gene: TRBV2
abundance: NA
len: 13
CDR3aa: CASRYGTGNEQFF
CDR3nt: TGTGCCAGCAGGTACGGGACAGGGAATGAGCAGTTCTTC

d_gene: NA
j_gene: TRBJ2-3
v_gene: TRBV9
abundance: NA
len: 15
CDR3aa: CASSPWKGGTDTQYF
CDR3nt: TGTGCCAGCAGCCCCTGGAAGGGCGGGACAGATACGCAGTATTTT

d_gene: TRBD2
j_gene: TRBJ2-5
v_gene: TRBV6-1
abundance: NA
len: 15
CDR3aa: CASSPRRREGETQYF
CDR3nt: TGTGCCAGTAGTCCCCGGCGGAGGGAGGGCGAGACCCAGTACTTC

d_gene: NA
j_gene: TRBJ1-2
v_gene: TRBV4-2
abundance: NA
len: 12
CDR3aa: CASSGVGRGYTF
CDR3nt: TGTGCCAGCAGCGGTGTCGGTAGGGGCTACACCTTC

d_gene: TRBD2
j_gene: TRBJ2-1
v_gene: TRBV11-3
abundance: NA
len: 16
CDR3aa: CASSMTSGSPRGEQFF
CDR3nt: TGTGCCAGCAGCATGACTAGCGGGAGCCCCAGGGGTGAGCAGTTCTTC

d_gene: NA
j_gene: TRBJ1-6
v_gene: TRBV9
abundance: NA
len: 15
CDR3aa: CASSASGSVGSPLHF
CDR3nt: TGTGCCAGCAGCGCATCGGGCAGCGTAGGGTCACCCCTCCACTTT

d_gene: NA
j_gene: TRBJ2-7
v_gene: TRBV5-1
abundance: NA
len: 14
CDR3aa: CASSLGPGYYEQYF
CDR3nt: TGCGCCAGCAGCTTGGGTCCAGGGTACTACGAGCAGTACTTC

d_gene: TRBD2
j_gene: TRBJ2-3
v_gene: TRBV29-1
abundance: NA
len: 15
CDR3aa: CSVEGLAGFADTQYF
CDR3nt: TGCAGCGTTGAGGGACTAGCGGGATTCGCAGATACGCAGTATTTT

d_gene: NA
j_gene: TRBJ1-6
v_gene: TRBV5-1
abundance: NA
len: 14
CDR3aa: CASSLGGGRSPLHF
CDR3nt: TGCGCCAGCAGCTTAGGGGGTGGGCGTTCACCCCTCCACTTT

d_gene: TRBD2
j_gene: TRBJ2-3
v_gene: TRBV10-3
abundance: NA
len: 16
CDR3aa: CAISGTSGGAQDTQYF
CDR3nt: TGTGCCATCAGTGGGACTAGCGGGGGGGCACAAGATACGCAGTATTTT

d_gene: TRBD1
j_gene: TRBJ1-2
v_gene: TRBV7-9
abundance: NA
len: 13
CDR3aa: CASSGQGYYGYTF
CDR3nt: TGTGCCAGCAGCGGACAGGGTTACTATGGCTACACCTTC

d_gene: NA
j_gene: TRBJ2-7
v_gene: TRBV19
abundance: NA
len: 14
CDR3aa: CASSSGLLPYEQYF
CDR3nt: TGTGCCAGTAGTAGCGGGCTTCTCCCCTACGAGCAGTACTTC

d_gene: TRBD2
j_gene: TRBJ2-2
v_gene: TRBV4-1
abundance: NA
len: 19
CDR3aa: CASRPKLGGLAIVTGELFF
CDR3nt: TGCGCCAGCAGACCTAAGCTCGGGGGACTAGCGATTGTCACCGGGGAGCTGTTTTTT

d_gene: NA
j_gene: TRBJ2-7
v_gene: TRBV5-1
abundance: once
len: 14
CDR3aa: CASSFGGGIDEQYF
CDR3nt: TGCGCCAGCAGCTTCGGGGGCGGGATTGACGAGCAGTACTTC

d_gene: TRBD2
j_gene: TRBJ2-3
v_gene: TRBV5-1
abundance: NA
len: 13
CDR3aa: CASSTRGGDTQYF
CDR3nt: TGCGCCAGCAGCACGCGCGGGGGAGATACGCAGTATTTT

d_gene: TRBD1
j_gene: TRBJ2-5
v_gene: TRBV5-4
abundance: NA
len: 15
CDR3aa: CASSPDRSFGKTQYF
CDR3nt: TGTGCCAGCAGCCCGGACAGGTCTTTCGGGAAGACCCAGTACTTC